The rows below give T cell receptor beta chains drawn from one sample of a study of cytomegalovirus exposure and HLA in healthy donors. Clones were read by immunoSEQ multiplex PCR, and TCRdb kept only the in-frame ones, dropping some. The sample shows over 120,000 clones, approximately 78% of them seen only once. Sequencing used PBMCs. These receptors all stem from a woman younger than 35 in good health and CMV-seropositive. Each CDR3 is given with its conserved first and last residue. D genes are given only for firm matches. The listing skips clone size in some rows; elsewhere it reads once, few, many or a size class.

size: once
V: TRBV7-2
D: -
J: TRBJ2-2
DNA: TGTGCCAGCAGACCGCCGGGACTTGTAGCCGGGGAGCTGTTTTTT
CDR3: CASRPPGLVAGELFF

size: -
V: TRBV6-1
D: TRBD1
J: TRBJ1-4
DNA: TGTGCCAGCAGTGATGGCCAGGGGGATGAAAAACTGTTTTTT
CDR3: CASSDGQGDEKLFF

size: few
V: TRBV2
D: -
J: TRBJ2-7
DNA: TGTGCCAGCAGTGGGGACATTACCTACGAGCAGTACTTC
CDR3: CASSGDITYEQYF

size: -
V: TRBV5-1
D: TRBD2
J: TRBJ2-3
DNA: TGCGCCAGCAGCTTGCGAGTAGCGGGGGCTAGCACAGATACGCAGTATTTT
CDR3: CASSLRVAGASTDTQYF

size: -
V: TRBV14
D: -
J: TRBJ2-7
DNA: TGTGCCAGCAGCCAAAATCTGGGGGCTTTCGAGCAGTACTTC
CDR3: CASSQNLGAFEQYF

size: -
V: TRBV7-9
D: TRBD1
J: TRBJ2-2
DNA: TGTGCCAGCAGAGGACAGGGTGTCACCGGGGAGCTGTTTTTT
CDR3: CASRGQGVTGELFF

size: -
V: TRBV5-1
D: TRBD1
J: TRBJ2-3
DNA: TGCGCCAGCAGCGGCCCCTCGGGACAGTTCACAGATACGCAGTATTTT
CDR3: CASSGPSGQFTDTQYF

size: -
V: TRBV7-9
D: TRBD1
J: TRBJ1-1
DNA: TGTGCCAGCAGCGGCGCGGGACAGGGACGGACTGAAGCTTTCTTT
CDR3: CASSGAGQGRTEAFF

size: -
V: TRBV6-6
D: TRBD1
J: TRBJ1-1
DNA: TGTGCCAGCAGGGACAGGGGCGGGAACACTGAAGCTTTCTTT
CDR3: CASRDRGGNTEAFF

size: -
V: TRBV6-1
D: TRBD1
J: TRBJ1-1
DNA: TGTGCCAGCAGATACAGGGGGCGGACTGAAGCTTTCTTT
CDR3: CASRYRGRTEAFF

size: -
V: TRBV6-5
D: -
J: TRBJ1-5
DNA: TGTGCCAGCAGCGTAGACAGATTAAATCAGCCCCAGCATTTT
CDR3: CASSVDRLNQPQHF

size: -
V: TRBV6-5
D: -
J: TRBJ1-6
DNA: TGTGCCAGCAGTTACTCTGCCAGATCACCCCTCCACTTT
CDR3: CASSYSARSPLHF

size: many
V: TRBV7-9
D: -
J: TRBJ1-1
DNA: TGTGCCAGCAGCGCGGGGAACACTGAAGCTTTCTTT
CDR3: CASSAGNTEAFF

size: once
V: TRBV29-1
D: TRBD2
J: TRBJ2-1
DNA: TGCAGCGTTGAAATGGCTAGCGGGGGGGGATCCTACAATGAGCAGTTCTTC
CDR3: CSVEMASGGGSYNEQFF

size: -
V: TRBV27
D: TRBD1
J: TRBJ1-1
DNA: TGTGCCAGCAGTGCCGACCCAGGACAGGGGAACGAAGCTTTCTTT
CDR3: CASSADPGQGNEAFF

size: -
V: TRBV4-1
D: -
J: TRBJ2-4
DNA: TGCGCCAGCAGCCAAGAAGGAGCGGCAGGGGCTAGGGACATTCAGTACTTC
CDR3: CASSQEGAAGARDIQYF

size: -
V: TRBV9
D: -
J: TRBJ2-1
DNA: TGTGCCAGCAGCGCCTTTTTCAGGGCGGGGTATGAGCAGTTCTTC
CDR3: CASSAFFRAGYEQFF

size: -
V: TRBV15
D: -
J: TRBJ1-2
DNA: TGTGCCACCAGCCCCGACGGGGGTAGCTATGGCTACACCTTC
CDR3: CATSPDGGSYGYTF